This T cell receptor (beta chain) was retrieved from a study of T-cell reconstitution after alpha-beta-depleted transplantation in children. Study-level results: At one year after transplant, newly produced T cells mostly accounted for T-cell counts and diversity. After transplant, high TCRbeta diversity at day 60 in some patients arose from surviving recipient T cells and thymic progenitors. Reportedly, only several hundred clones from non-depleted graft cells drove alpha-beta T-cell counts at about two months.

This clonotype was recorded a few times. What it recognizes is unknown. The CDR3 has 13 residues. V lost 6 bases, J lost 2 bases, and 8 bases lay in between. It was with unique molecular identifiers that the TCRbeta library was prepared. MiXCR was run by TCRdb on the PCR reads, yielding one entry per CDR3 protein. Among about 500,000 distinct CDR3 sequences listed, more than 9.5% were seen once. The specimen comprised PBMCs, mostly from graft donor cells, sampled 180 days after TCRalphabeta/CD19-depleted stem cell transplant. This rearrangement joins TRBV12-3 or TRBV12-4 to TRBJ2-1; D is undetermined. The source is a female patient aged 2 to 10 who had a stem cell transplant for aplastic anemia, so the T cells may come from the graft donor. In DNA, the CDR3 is TGTGCCAGCAGGCGCGGACCCTACAATGAGCAGTTCTTC. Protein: CASRRGPYNEQFF.